What follows describes a single T cell receptor (beta chain). Its antigen is not known. The CDR3 extends over 14 amino acids. Germline V gene sequence: CDR1 MNHEY, CDR2 SVGAGI. J gave up 4 bases and V 5 bases, and 5 bases lay outside the gene matches. This record belongs to a study of graft-versus-host responses after intestinal transplantation. Sequencing used immunoSEQ multiplex PCR; TCRdb keeps in-frame clones, though not all of them. Among roughly 100,000 clones listed, less than 90% were seen once. Study-wide results and caveats: Allografts from individuals with graft-donor T cell macrochimerism displayed high graft-versus-host to host-versus-graft clonal ratios.

This material consisted of unstimulated CD4+ T cells sorted from spleen or lymph node cells, taken before intestinal transplant. The source of this sequence is a human donor who received an intestinal transplant. The rearrangement links TRBV6-5 to TRBJ2-7, with 10 bases matching TRBD1. CDR3 DNA: TGTGCCAGCAGTCCCGACAGGGGGCTATACGAGCAGTACTTC. Protein sequence: CASSPDRGLYEQYF.